This T cell receptor beta chain was found in a study of cytomegalovirus exposure and HLA in healthy donors. PCR involved 60 Vbeta and 13 Jbeta primers. TCRdb keeps only in-frame clones here, not all; method: immunoSEQ multiplex PCR. The sample lists around 180,000 clones, around 80% occurring once. Worth noting for this clone: Its antigen remains unidentified.

V lost 6 bases and J lost 2; bases outside the gene matches: 6. Germline V gene data show CDR1 as LNHDA and CDR2 as SQIVND (reference sequence). This CDR3 is 16 amino acids long. Study-wide findings and caveats: Previous analysis showed most TCR beta V segments were productive about 87% or about 30% of the time. Rare TCR sequences predominated, though certain public TCRs were found in many donors. The study assumed roughly uniform donor sequencing depth for presence/absence analyses.

The receptor was isolated from a woman aged 40 to 50 in good health and CMV-seronegative. J is TRBJ2-2 and V is TRBV19, with 10 bases matching TRBD1. The specimen was PBMCs. CDR3 sequence reads: CASRGTGVPNTGELFF. The DNA for the CDR3 is TGTGCCAGTAGGGGGACAGGGGTCCCTAACACCGGGGAGCTGTTTTTT.